This T cell receptor (beta chain) originates from a study of cytomegalovirus exposure and HLA in healthy donors. The donors were part of the validation cohort, which consisted of some 120 subjects and was separate from the first cohort of hundreds of subjects. TCRdb keeps only in-frame clones here, not all; method: immunoSEQ multiplex PCR. The sample includes 250,000 to 400,000 clones, around 87% seen only once; the top ten take roughly 1.1%. The CDR3 runs 14 residues. Trimming stripped 2 bases from V and 7 bases from J, with 15 bases between. Germline loops: CDR1 KGHSH, CDR2 LQKENI. The genes are TRBV18 and TRBJ2-7, with D possibly being TRBD1 or TRBD2 (5 bases each). The specimen was PBMCs. This clonotype was obtained from a woman aged 25 to 39 in good health and CMV-seropositive. CDR3 in amino acids: CASSPGGLGAEQYF. The CDR3 DNA reads as TGTGCCAGCTCACCAGGGGGTCTAGGGGCTGAGCAGTACTTC.